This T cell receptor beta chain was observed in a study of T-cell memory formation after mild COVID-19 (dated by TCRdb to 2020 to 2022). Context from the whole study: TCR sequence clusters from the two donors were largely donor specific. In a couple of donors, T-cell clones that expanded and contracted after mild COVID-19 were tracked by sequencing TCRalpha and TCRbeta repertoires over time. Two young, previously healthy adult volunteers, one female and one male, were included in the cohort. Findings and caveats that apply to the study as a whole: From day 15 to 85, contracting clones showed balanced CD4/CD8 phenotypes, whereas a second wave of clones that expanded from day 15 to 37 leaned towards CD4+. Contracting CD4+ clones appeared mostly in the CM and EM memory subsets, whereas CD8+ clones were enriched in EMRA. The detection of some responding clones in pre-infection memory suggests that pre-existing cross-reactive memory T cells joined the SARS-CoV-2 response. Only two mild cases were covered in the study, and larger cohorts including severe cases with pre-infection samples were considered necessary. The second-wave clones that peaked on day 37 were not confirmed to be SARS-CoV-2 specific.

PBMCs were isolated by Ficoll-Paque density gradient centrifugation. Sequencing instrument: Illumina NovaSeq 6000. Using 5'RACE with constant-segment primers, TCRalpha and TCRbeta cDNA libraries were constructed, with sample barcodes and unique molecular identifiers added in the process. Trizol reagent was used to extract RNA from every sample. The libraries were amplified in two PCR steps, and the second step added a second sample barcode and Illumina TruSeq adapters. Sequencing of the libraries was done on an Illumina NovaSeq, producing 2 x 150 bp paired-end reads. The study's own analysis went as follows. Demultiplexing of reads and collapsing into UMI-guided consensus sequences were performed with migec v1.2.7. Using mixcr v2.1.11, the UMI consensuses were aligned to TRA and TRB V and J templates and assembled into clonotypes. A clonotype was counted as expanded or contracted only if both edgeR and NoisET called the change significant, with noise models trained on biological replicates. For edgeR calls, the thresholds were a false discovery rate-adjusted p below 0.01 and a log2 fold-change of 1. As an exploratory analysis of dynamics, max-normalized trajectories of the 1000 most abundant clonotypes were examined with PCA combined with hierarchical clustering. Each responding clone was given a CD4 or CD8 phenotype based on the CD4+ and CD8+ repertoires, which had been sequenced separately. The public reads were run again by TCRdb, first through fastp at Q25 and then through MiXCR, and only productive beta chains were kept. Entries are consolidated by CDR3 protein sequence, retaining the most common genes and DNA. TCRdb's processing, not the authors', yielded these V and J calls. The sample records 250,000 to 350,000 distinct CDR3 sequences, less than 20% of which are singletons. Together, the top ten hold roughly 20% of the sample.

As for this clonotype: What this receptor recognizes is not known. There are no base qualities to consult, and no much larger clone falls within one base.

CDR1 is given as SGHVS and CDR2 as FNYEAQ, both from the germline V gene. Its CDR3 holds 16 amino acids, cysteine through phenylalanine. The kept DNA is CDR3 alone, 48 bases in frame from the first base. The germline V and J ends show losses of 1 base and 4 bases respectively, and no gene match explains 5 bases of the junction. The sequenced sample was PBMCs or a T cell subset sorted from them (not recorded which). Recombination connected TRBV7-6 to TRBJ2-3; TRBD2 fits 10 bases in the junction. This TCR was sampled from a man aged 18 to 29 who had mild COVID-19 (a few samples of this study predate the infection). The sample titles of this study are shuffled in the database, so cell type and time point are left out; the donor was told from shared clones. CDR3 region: CASSLVSSGGADTQYF. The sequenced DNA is TGTGCCAGCAGCTTAGTATCTAGCGGGGGTGCAGATACGCAGTATTTT.